A single sample gave rise to the 24 T cell receptor beta chains below, sequenced in a study of graft-versus-host responses after intestinal transplantation. Their recognized antigens are unknown. Libraries were prepared by immunoSEQ multiplex PCR; TCRdb keeps only in-frame clonotypes and omits some of them. The repertoire holds tens of thousands of clones, with 85% to 95% as singletons. The sample here was unstimulated CD4+ T cells sorted from spleen or lymph node cells, taken before transplant. These receptor sequences come from a human donor who was the organ donor for an intestinal transplant.

The CDR3 bases are TGTGCCAGCAGTTCCACCCGGGACGTAAGCACAGATACGCAGTATTTT. Residues: CASSSTRDVSTDTQYF. This chain links TRBV6-6 with TRBJ2-3, with D tentatively TRBD1 or TRBD2 (5 bases each). V lost 4 bases, J lost 0 bases, and 14 bases lay in between. Germline values: CDR1 MNHNY, CDR2 SVGAGI (reference sequence). The CDR3 extends over 16 amino acids.

V is TRBV25-1 and J is TRBJ1-2; D not certain. The germline V and J ends were trimmed by 0 bases and 6 bases, with 8 bases remaining between them. The CDR3 has 13 amino acids. The germline V gene encodes CDR1 MGHDK and CDR2 SYGVNS. The CDR3 DNA reads TGTGCCAGCAGTGAATACTGGCAGAATGGCTACACCTTC. Its protein product is CASSEYWQNGYTF.

The chain combines TRBV2 with TRBJ2-1; TRBD2 agrees at 10 bases. V gave up 3 bases and J gave up 8 bases; unmatched junction bases: 4. CDR1 and CDR2 (germline): SNHLY, FYNNEI. The CDR3 consists of 14 residues. This CDR3 is CASSDSGLADEQFF. The CDR3 nucleotides read TGTGCCAGCAGTGATAGTGGACTAGCGGATGAGCAGTTCTTC.

The genes are TRBV6-5 and TRBJ1-5, with 8 bases aligning to TRBD1. Germline CDR1 and CDR2: MNHEY and SVGAGI. This CDR3 has 13 residues. With V trimmed by 2 bases and J by 10 bases, 4 bases remained unmatched. The CDR3 DNA is TGTGCCAGCAGTTACACACAGGGGGATCCCCAGCATTTT. This encodes CASSYTQGDPQHF.

The V gene is TRBV14, the J gene TRBJ2-6, with 7 bases identical to TRBD1. This CDR3 region has 15 residues. Germline V gene lookup returns CDR1 SGHDN and CDR2 FVKESK. After removal of 4 bases from V and 8 bases from J, the junction contained 8 bases not matched to a gene. DNA of the CDR3: TGTGCCAGCAGCCCCATTGACAGGGACACCAACGTCCTGACTTTC. Translation gives CASSPIDRDTNVLTF. The entire variable domain, with the rest obtained from reference TRBV14 and TRBJ2-6, is as follows: EAGVTQFPSHSVIEKGQTVTLRCDPISGHDNLYWYRRVMGKEIKFLLHFVKESKQDESGMPNNRFLAERTGGTYSTLKVQPAELEDSGVYFCASSPIDRDTNVLTFGAGSRLTVL.

V gene TRBV4-1 combines with J gene TRBJ2-3; possibly TRBD1 for D (5 bases). V was cut by 3 bases and J by 2 bases, with 18 bases left in between. The germline V gene has CDR1 MGHRA and CDR2 YSYEKL. The CDR3 extends over 17 amino acids. The CDR3 loop is CASSQPRGSGLTDTQYF. CDR3 sequence (DNA): TGCGCCAGCAGCCAGCCTAGGGGCTCGGGCCTCACAGATACGCAGTATTTT.

The chain has TRBV5-5 and TRBJ1-2, with 7 bases matching TRBD1. V trimming: 0 bases; J trimming: 1 base; junction bases outside the gene matches: 6. The CDR3 has 16 residues. Germline CDR1 SGHKS, CDR2 YYEKEE (reference sequence). The CDR3 sequence is CASSLAGGGYNYGYTF. The CDR3 DNA is TGTGCCAGCAGCTTGGCGGGAGGGGGCTATAACTATGGCTACACCTTC.

This sequence joins TRBV11-2 and TRBJ1-3, with D uncertain. Per the germline V gene, CDR1 is SGHAT and CDR2 is FQNNGV. V lost 5 bases to trimming and J lost 8 bases, with 13 bases between them. The CDR3 sequence is 13 residues long. For the CDR3, the DNA is TGTGCCAGCAGCCCCGTCGTCTTTGACACCATATATTTT. Encoded protein: CASSPVVFDTIYF.

V is TRBV5-4 and J is TRBJ2-5, with 10 bases aligning to TRBD2. J gave up 5 bases and V 2 bases, and 6 bases lay outside the gene matches. CDR3 length equals 15 residues. Germline assignment: CDR1 SGHNT and CDR2 YYREEE (reference sequence). The CDR3 region has the DNA TGTGCCAGCAGCTTAGCGGGGGGGCCTAGGGAGACCCAGTACTTC. Translation: CASSLAGGPRETQYF.

The rearrangement links TRBV5-1 to TRBJ1-6; tentative D call: TRBD1 (6 bases). This CDR3 comprises 15 residues. With 0 bases removed from V and 6 bases from J, the gap between germline ends came to 10 bases. CDR1 and CDR2 (germline): SGHRS, YFSETQ. CDR3 in DNA: TGCGCCAGCAGCTTGGGGCCGGACAGTAATTCACCCCTCCACTTT. It specifies CASSLGPDSNSPLHF.

The gene calls are TRBV19 and TRBJ2-3; D unclear. The CDR3 has 13 amino acids. The ends were cut back, 5 bases at V and 6 bases at J, with 12 bases in the middle. Per the germline V gene, CDR1 is LNHDA and CDR2 is SQIVND (reference sequence). The CDR3 region has the DNA TGTGCCAGTAGTCTCCGGGCTAGGGATACGCAGTATTTT. Residues: CASSLRARDTQYF.

The chain joins TRBV2 to TRBJ2-5; perhaps TRBD1 as D (5 bases). Germline V gives CDR1 SNHLY, CDR2 FYNNEI. This CDR3 has 16 amino acids. V lost 10 bases, J lost 1 base, and 22 bases lay in between. The CDR3 loop reads CATTAGLRSLQETQYF. As DNA, the CDR3 is TGTGCCACCACCGCAGGGCTCCGAAGCCTCCAAGAGACCCAGTACTTC.

The chain joins TRBV9 to TRBJ2-3, with TRBD2 as a possible D gene (5 bases). Trimming stripped 0 bases from V and 2 bases from J, with 16 bases between. Germline V gene sequence: CDR1 SGDLS, CDR2 YYNGEE. The CDR3 contains 17 residues. The CDR3 region has the DNA TGTGCCAGCAGCGTAGGAATACGAGCGGCGCTCACAGATACGCAGTATTTT. Its protein product is CASSVGIRAALTDTQYF.

V gene TRBV19 combines with J gene TRBJ1-5; TRBD1 might be the D (6 bases). Looked up from germline, CDR1 is LNHDA and CDR2 is SQIVND (reference sequence). The CDR3 loop spans 17 amino acids. V was pared by 1 base and J by 4 bases, with 17 bases between. The CDR3 reads CASSIAREDSVNQPQHF. CDR3 in DNA: TGTGCCAGTAGTATAGCCCGGGAGGACAGCGTTAATCAGCCCCAGCATTTT. Variable domain in full (rest from reference TRBV19 and TRBJ1-5): DGGITQSPKYLFRKEGQNVTLSCEQNLNHDAMYWYRQDPGQGLRLIYYSQIVNDFQKGDIAEGYSVSREKKESFPLTVTSAQKNPTAFYLCASSIAREDSVNQPQHFGDGTRLSIL.

This clone was detected only once. The chain is built from TRBV5-8 and TRBJ2-7, with D perhaps matching TRBD1 (6 bases). The CDR3 has 14 amino acids. Germline CDR1 reads SGHTS; CDR2 reads YDEGEE. V lost 0 bases, J lost 4 bases, and 11 bases lay in between. CDR3 amino acids: CASSLAGGRYEQYF. The DNA for the CDR3 is TGTGCCAGCAGCTTGGCTGGGGGCAGGTACGAGCAGTACTTC.

The chain links TRBV5-5 to TRBJ2-7; possible D gene TRBD1, 6 bases. Looked up from germline, CDR1 is SGHKS and CDR2 is YYEKEE (reference sequence). This CDR3 is 16 amino acids long. Trimming removed 0 bases from V and 3 bases from J, with 16 bases in between. This chain's CDR3 is CASSLAGAGANYEQYF. The CDR3 nucleotides are TGTGCCAGCAGCTTGGCTGGGGCAGGGGCTAACTACGAGCAGTACTTC.

V is TRBV7-3 and J is TRBJ2-7; D might be TRBD1 (6 bases). This CDR3 is built from 14 residues. Between the trimmed V and J ends, which lost 6 bases and 0 bases, there was a span of 12 bases. Germline assignment: CDR1 SGHTA and CDR2 FQGTGA. The CDR3: CASRVRTDSYEQYF. CDR3 sequence (DNA): TGTGCCAGCAGGGTACGGACAGACTCCTACGAGCAGTACTTC.

This clone was seen a single time. The J gene is TRBJ1-1, the V gene TRBV6-5; D is unclear. Germline loops: CDR1 MNHEY, CDR2 SVGAGI. V shed 3 bases and J shed 0 bases, with 5 bases lying between them. This CDR3 spans 13 amino acids. The CDR3 nucleotides read TGTGCCAGCAGTTATAATCTGAACACTGAAGCTTTCTTT. This translates into CASSYNLNTEAFF.

The chain combines TRBV5-1 with TRBJ2-2; D may be TRBD1 (5 bases). V dropped 2 bases and J dropped 5 bases, with 16 bases sitting between them. This CDR3 contains 16 residues. Per the germline V gene, CDR1 is SGHRS and CDR2 is YFSETQ. CDR3 nucleotides: TGCGCCAGCAGCTTAGGTAGGACAACGAGGACCGGGGAGCTGTTTTTT. Its protein product is CASSLGRTTRTGELFF. The full variable domain, its missing parts supplied by reference TRBV5-1 and TRBJ2-2, is KAGVTQTPRYLIKTRGQQVTLSCSPISGHRSVSWYQQTPGQGLQFLFEYFSETQRNKGNFPGRFSGRQFSNSRSEMNVSTLELGDSALYLCASSLGRTTRTGELFFGEGSRLTVL.

The chain employs TRBV5-1 and TRBJ1-1; 7 bases line up with TRBD1. V lost 3 bases to trimming and J lost 3 bases; unmatched junction nucleotides: 5. In germline, CDR1 is SGHRS, CDR2 YFSETQ. The CDR3 has 14 amino acids. CDR3 sequence reads: CASSSDRDYTEAFF. The CDR3 bases are TGCGCCAGCAGCTCCGACAGGGACTACACTGAAGCTTTCTTT.

The chain couples TRBV10-3 to TRBJ1-6; D is possibly TRBD1 (6 bases). Germline V gene data show CDR1 as ENHRY and CDR2 as SYGVKD. The CDR3 has 16 residues. V lost 5 bases to trimming and J lost 7 bases, with 18 bases between them. CDR3 amino acids: CAISPKHPGQNSPLHF. DNA for the CDR3: TGTGCCATCAGTCCGAAACACCCAGGACAGAATTCACCCCTCCACTTT.

The chain uses TRBV30 and TRBJ2-1; 11 bases are shared with TRBD2. Germline V CDR1 and CDR2: GTSNPN, SVGIG (reference sequence). This CDR3 contains 15 residues. The junction had 9 bases not matched to a gene; V was cut back by 6 bases and J by 5 bases. The CDR3 region is CACITSGGRNNEQFF. CDR3 sequence (DNA): TGTGCCTGCATAACTAGCGGGGGACGGAACAATGAGCAGTTCTTC.

The chain has TRBV4-3 and TRBJ1-2, with 9 bases identical to TRBD1. V was pared by 3 bases and J by 4 bases, with 12 bases of the junction left unmatched. The CDR3 contains 17 residues. Germline CDR1 reads LGHNA; CDR2 reads YSLEER. The CDR3 DNA reads TGCGCCAGCAGCCAGGTCCGGGGACAGGGAGCTCTCTATGGCTACACCTTC. This codes for CASSQVRGQGALYGYTF.

The V call is TRBV18, the J call TRBJ2-7; weak D call: TRBD1 (5 bases). The CDR3 runs to 12 residues. Trimming took 2 bases from V and 6 from J, leaving 8 bases between them. Germline assignment: CDR1 KGHSH and CDR2 LQKENI. The CDR3 protein is CASSPGAPEQYF. The CDR3 nucleotides read TGTGCCAGCTCACCAGGGGCGCCCGAGCAGTACTTC.